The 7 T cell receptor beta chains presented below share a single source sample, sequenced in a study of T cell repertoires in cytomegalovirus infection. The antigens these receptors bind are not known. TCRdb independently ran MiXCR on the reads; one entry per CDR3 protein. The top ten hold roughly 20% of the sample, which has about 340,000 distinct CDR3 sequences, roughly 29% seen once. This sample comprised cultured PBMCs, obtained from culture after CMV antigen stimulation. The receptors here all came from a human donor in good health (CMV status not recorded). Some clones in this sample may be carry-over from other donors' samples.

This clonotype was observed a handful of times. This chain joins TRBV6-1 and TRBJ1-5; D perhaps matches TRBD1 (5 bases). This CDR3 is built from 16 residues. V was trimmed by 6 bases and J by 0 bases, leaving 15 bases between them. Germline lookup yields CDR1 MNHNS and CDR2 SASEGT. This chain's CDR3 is CASRAGGDGSNQPQHF. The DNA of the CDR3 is TGTGCCAGCAGGGCAGGCGGGGACGGTAGCAATCAGCCCCAGCATTTT.

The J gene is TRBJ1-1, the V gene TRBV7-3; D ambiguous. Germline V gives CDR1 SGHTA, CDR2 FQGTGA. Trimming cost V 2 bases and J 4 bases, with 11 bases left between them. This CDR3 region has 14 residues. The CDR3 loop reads CASSLDTAGTEAFF. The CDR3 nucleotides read TGTGCCAGCAGCTTAGATACAGCGGGCACTGAAGCTTTCTTT.

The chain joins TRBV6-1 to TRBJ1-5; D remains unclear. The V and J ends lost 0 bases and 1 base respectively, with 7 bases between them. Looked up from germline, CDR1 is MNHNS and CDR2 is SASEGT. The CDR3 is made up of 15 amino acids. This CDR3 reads CASSEAVGSNQPQHF. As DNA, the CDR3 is TGTGCCAGCAGTGAAGCGGTAGGAAGCAATCAGCCCCAGCATTTT.

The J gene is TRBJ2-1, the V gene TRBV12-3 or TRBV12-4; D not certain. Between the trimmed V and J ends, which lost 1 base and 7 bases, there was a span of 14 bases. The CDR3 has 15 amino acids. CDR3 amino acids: CASSLDDMGMNEQFF. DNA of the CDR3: TGTGCCAGCAGTTTAGACGATATGGGAATGAATGAGCAGTTCTTC.

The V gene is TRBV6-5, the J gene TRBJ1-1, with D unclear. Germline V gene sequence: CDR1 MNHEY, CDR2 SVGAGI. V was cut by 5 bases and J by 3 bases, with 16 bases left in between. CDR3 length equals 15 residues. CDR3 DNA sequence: TGTGCCAGCAGTGTGAGTTGGTATGGCGACACTGAAGCTTTCTTT. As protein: CASSVSWYGDTEAFF.

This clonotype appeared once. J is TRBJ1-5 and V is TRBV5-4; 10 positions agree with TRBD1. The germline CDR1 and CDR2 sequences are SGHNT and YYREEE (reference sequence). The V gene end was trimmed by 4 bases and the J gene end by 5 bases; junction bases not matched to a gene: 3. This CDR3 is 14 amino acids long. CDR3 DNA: TGTGCCAGCAGCGCCGGGACAGGGGATCAGCCCCAGCATTTT. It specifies CASSAGTGDQPQHF.

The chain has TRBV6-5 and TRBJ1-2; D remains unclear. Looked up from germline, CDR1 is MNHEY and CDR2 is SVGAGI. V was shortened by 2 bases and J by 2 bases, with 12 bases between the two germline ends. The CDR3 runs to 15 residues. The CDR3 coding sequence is TGTGCCAGCAGTTACAACTCCCTCGGGAACTATGGCTACACCTTC. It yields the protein CASSYNSLGNYGYTF.